A single sample gave rise to the 3 T cell receptor beta chains below, sequenced in a study of T cell responses to AZD1222 COVID-19 vaccine (dated by TCRdb to 2020 to 2023). Read against the paper, the sample's time point label means: baseline before first vaccination. The library was prepared using the immunoSEQ multiplex PCR assay. This is the immuneACCESS table as TCRdb keeps it, with only in-frame sequences that have V and J called. A part of the clones is gone; compared with another copy, unresolved V genes explain less than half, and the rest is unexplained. Across this sample there are more than 50,000 clones, with about 85% seen only once. The top ten constitute over 3.5% of the sample. Sequencing used peripheral blood, obtained on day 0 of AZD1222 vaccination. The origin of the receptors is an adult in good health.

The chain uses TRBV7-9 and TRBJ2-7; D unclear. In germline, CDR1 is SEHNR, CDR2 FQNEAQ (reference sequence). The CDR3 has 13 amino acids. Trimming took off 10 bases at V and 0 bases at J, with 13 bases between the two ends. The CDR3 protein is CAIPRVNSYEQYF. DNA of the CDR3: TGTGCCATACCCCGGGTAAACTCCTACGAGCAGTACTTC.

In this sample, this clone turned up once. The chain carries TRBV6-1 and TRBJ1-2, with D possibly TRBD1 on 6 matching bases. V was shortened by 1 base and J by 4 bases, with 13 bases between the two germline ends. CDR3 length: 15 amino acids. Germline lookup yields CDR1 MNHNS and CDR2 SASEGT. The CDR3 protein is CASSEGPGEGYGYTF. For the CDR3, the DNA is TGTGCCAGCAGTGAAGGGCCAGGGGAAGGCTATGGCTACACCTTC.

The chain carries TRBV4-2 and TRBJ1-4; D possibly corresponds to TRBD1 (5 bases). CDR3 size: 16 residues. V gave up 3 bases and J gave up 3 bases, with 14 bases separating them. Germline CDR1 and CDR2: LGHNA and YNFKEQ. CDR3 loop: CASSQMVGGSNEKLFF. DNA of the CDR3: TGTGCCAGCAGCCAGATGGTCGGGGGATCTAATGAAAAACTGTTTTTT.